This T cell receptor (beta chain) was identified during a study of blood T cell repertoires in COVID-19. Study at large: Researchers got acute and convalescent COVID-19 samples from the United States, Italy and Spain. The cDNA or gDNA used as material had been derived from T cells, B-cell-depleted T cells, or PBMCs.

Source study methods: From reference gene primer amplification, estimates of nucleated cell counts were derived. Clones were read by immunoSEQ multiplex PCR, and TCRdb kept only the in-frame ones, dropping some. V and J calls and clone size follow that table, whereas D and trimming were derived from the DNA. Counted here are roughly 130,000 clones, over 75% occurring once; the ten biggest clones make up about 4.5%. Germline lookup yields CDR1 KGHDR and CDR2 SFDVKD. Trimming cost V 5 bases and J 4 bases, with 14 bases left between them. This CDR3 contains 15 residues. Sequenced material: peripheral blood. V and J are TRBV24-1 and TRBJ2-1; D is perhaps TRBD1 (6 bases). The clonotype comes from a woman in her sixties or seventies with acute or convalescent COVID-19. CDR3: CATSGPQGGYNEQFF. The CDR3 DNA reads as TGTGCCACCAGTGGCCCACAGGGTGGGTACAATGAGCAGTTCTTC.